These 20 T cell receptor beta chains were sequenced from one sample in a study of blood T cell repertoires in COVID-19. Assay: immunoSEQ multiplex PCR; the TCRdb copy retains only in-frame clones and omits some. Counted here are over 20,000 clones, 80% to 90% occurring once; the ten biggest clones make up 5.5% to 8%. The sample taken for sequencing was peripheral blood. These receptors were taken from a human donor in a cohort sampled during active COVID-19.

The rearrangement joins TRBV18 to TRBJ2-1; a weak D match, TRBD1 (6 bases). The V gene lost 0 bases and the J gene lost 8 bases, with 20 bases spanning the gap. Per germline, CDR1 KGHSH and CDR2 LQKENI. The CDR3 runs to 17 residues. CDR3 DNA: TGTGCCAGCTCACCACCGCTAGGGACACAAAGCAGGGATGAGCAGTTCTTC. It is translated as CASSPPLGTQSRDEQFF.

This clone was seen a single time. The chain joins TRBV14 to TRBJ2-7, with TRBD2 as a possible D gene (6 bases). Between the trimmed V and J ends, which lost 3 bases and 1 base, there was a span of 19 bases. This CDR3 contains 17 residues. Germline CDR1 reads SGHDN; CDR2 reads FVKESK. CDR3 residues: CASSHGGSGLVSYEQYF. The CDR3 nucleotides read TGTGCCAGCAGCCATGGAGGGTCGGGACTGGTATCCTACGAGCAGTACTTC.

The chain joins TRBV9 to TRBJ1-3; D not resolved. V was pared by 0 bases and J by 8 bases, with 12 bases between. The CDR3 spans 14 residues. Germline V gene data show CDR1 as SGDLS and CDR2 as YYNGEE. The CDR3 sequence: CASSVVNRADTIYF. For the CDR3, the DNA is TGTGCCAGCAGCGTAGTGAACAGAGCGGACACCATATATTTT.

The J gene is TRBJ1-2, the V gene TRBV6-4; TRBD1 might be the D (5 bases). The CDR3 has 11 residues. Germline CDR1 MRHNA, CDR2 SNTAGT. The germline V and J ends were trimmed by 6 bases and 8 bases, with 10 bases remaining between them. The CDR3 DNA sequence: TGTGCCAGCAGGGGGCTGGCGGGCTACACCTTC. It encodes CASRGLAGYTF.

The rearrangement links TRBV5-1 to TRBJ2-5; 10 nucleotides line up with TRBD2. In germline, CDR1 is SGHRS, CDR2 YFSETQ. V lost 0 bases to trimming and J lost 2 bases; unmatched junction nucleotides: 4. This CDR3 region has 16 residues. The CDR3 here is CASSLAVAGGQETQYF. In DNA form, the CDR3 reads TGCGCCAGCAGCTTGGCCGTAGCGGGAGGACAAGAGACCCAGTACTTC.

The chain links TRBV19 to TRBJ2-7; 11 bases match TRBD1. The ends lost 3 bases at V and 5 bases at J; junction bases unmatched: 3. The CDR3 is made up of 14 amino acids. CDR1 and CDR2 from the germline V gene are LNHDA and SQIVND (reference sequence). CDR3 in amino acids: CASSMRDRGNEQYF. For the CDR3, the DNA is TGTGCCAGTAGTATGAGGGACAGGGGGAACGAGCAGTACTTC.

The chain employs TRBV6-5 and TRBJ2-7, with 11 bases that match TRBD2. This CDR3 comprises 15 residues. Germline-derived CDR1 and CDR2 are MNHEY and SVGAGI. The ends lost 6 bases at V and 2 bases at J; junction bases unmatched: 6. The DNA of the CDR3 is TGTGCCAGCAGGACCCTTAGCGGGGGGGCCTACGAGCAGTACTTC. It specifies CASRTLSGGAYEQYF.

This clone was picked up a small number of times. The chain carries TRBV19 and TRBJ1-2; 8 bases agree with TRBD1. With V trimmed by 5 bases and J by 4 bases, 12 bases remained unmatched. Germline CDR1 LNHDA, CDR2 SQIVND (reference sequence). This CDR3 has 16 residues. The CDR3 spells CASSVRGPPPLYGYTF. As DNA, the CDR3 is TGTGCCAGTAGTGTCAGGGGGCCTCCCCCCCTCTATGGCTACACCTTC.

The V gene is TRBV4-1, the J gene TRBJ2-1; 12 bases are shared with TRBD2. The V segment lost 4 bases and the J segment 8 bases; nucleotides outside the gene matches: 9. Per germline, CDR1 MGHRA and CDR2 YSYEKL. The CDR3 spans 16 residues. The CDR3 loop reads CASSRTSSGGGYEQFF. DNA of the CDR3: TGCGCCAGCAGCCGAACCTCTAGCGGGGGGGGCTATGAGCAGTTCTTC.

The V gene is TRBV30, the J gene TRBJ1-2, with D possibly being TRBD1 (5 bases). Germline CDR1 GTSNPN, CDR2 SVGIG (reference sequence). The CDR3 loop spans 13 amino acids. The V end was cut by 3 bases, the J end by 6 bases, with 14 bases between. CDR3 sequence reads: CAWSRGGYDGYTF. The CDR3 coding sequence is TGTGCCTGGAGCCGGGGGGGATACGATGGCTACACCTTC.

The chain joins TRBV6-1 to TRBJ2-2; no clear D. V was pared by 1 base and J by 2 bases, with 17 bases between. Germline-derived CDR1 and CDR2 are MNHNS and SASEGT. The CDR3 contains 18 residues. In DNA, the CDR3 is TGTGCCAGCAGTGAAGGACAATATCCCGCTTTAAACACCGGGGAGCTGTTTTTT. It encodes CASSEGQYPALNTGELFF.

The J gene is TRBJ1-5, the V gene TRBV19, with 9 bases that match TRBD1. The CDR3 spans 14 residues. Germline lookup yields CDR1 LNHDA and CDR2 SQIVND (reference sequence). The ends lost 6 bases at V and 4 bases at J; junction bases unmatched: 4. Here the CDR3 reads CASRGQGANQPQHF. The CDR3 region has the DNA TGTGCCAGTAGGGGACAGGGAGCAAATCAGCCCCAGCATTTT.

This clone was seen a single time. This chain connects TRBV30 to TRBJ1-4; perhaps TRBD1 as D (6 bases). The length of the CDR3 is 14 residues. V lost 6 bases and J lost 7, with 18 bases in between. Germline V CDR1 and CDR2: GTSNPN, SVGIG (reference sequence). This chain's CDR3 is CACPSGGFIEKLFF. The DNA of the CDR3 is TGTGCCTGTCCCTCGGGGGGCTTTATTGAAAAACTGTTTTTT.

This clone has more than one count but fewer than ten. The rearrangement joins TRBV27 to TRBJ2-7, with 10 bases fitting TRBD2. V lost 3 bases to trimming and J lost 1 base; unmatched junction nucleotides: 3. Germline V gene data show CDR1 as MNHEY and CDR2 as SMNVEV (reference sequence). The CDR3 totals 15 residues. The CDR3 DNA sequence: TGTGCCAGCAGTTTGGGTAGCGGGGGGTCCTACGAGCAGTACTTC. This sequence encodes CASSLGSGGSYEQYF.

The chain uses TRBV29-1 and TRBJ2-3; a possible D gene is TRBD2 (5 bases). V was pared by 8 bases and J by 2 bases, with 17 bases between. The CDR3 is made up of 14 amino acids. Germline values: CDR1 SQVTM, CDR2 ANQGSEA. The CDR3 bases are TGCAGCCACTCAGACGGACTCCACACAGATACGCAGTATTTT. Amino acids: CSHSDGLHTDTQYF.

The chain joins TRBV2 to TRBJ2-7, with 7 nucleotides matching TRBD1. CDR3 length: 13 residues. Per germline, CDR1 SNHLY and CDR2 FYNNEI. With V trimmed by 6 bases and J by 6 bases, 8 bases remained unmatched. The CDR3 here is CASRTGQMAEQYF. DNA for the CDR3: TGTGCCAGCAGGACGGGACAGATGGCCGAGCAGTACTTC.

The chain employs TRBV9 and TRBJ2-3; TRBD2 agrees at 10 bases. Germline V lookup: CDR1 SGDLS, CDR2 YYNGEE. The J segment lost 3 bases and the V segment lost 7 bases, leaving 5 bases of the junction unmatched. This CDR3 region has 14 residues. CDR3 nucleotide sequence: TGTGCCAGCGAAGCGGGGGGGCGTACAGATACGCAGTATTTT. As protein: CASEAGGRTDTQYF.

The chain carries TRBV19 and TRBJ2-5; 7 bases line up with TRBD1. CDR3 length: 13 amino acids. CDR1 LNHDA and CDR2 SQIVND come from the germline V gene (reference sequence). J gave up 5 bases and V 5 bases, and 5 bases lay outside the gene matches. CDR3 sequence: CASSGGQRETQYF. The DNA of the CDR3 is TGTGCCAGTAGTGGGGGACAGAGGGAGACCCAGTACTTC.

This chain links TRBV5-4 with TRBJ2-3; 16 bases are shared with TRBD2. The CDR3 extends over 15 amino acids. Germline V CDR1 and CDR2: SGHNT, YYREEE (reference sequence). V gave up 4 bases and J gave up 9 bases; unmatched junction bases: 5. CDR3 bases: TGTGCCAGCAGCCCCGGGACTAGCGGGGGGGCAACGCAGTATTTT. It is translated as CASSPGTSGGATQYF. Looking up the rest from reference TRBV5-4 and TRBJ2-3 gives the full variable domain: ETGVTQSPTHLIKTRGQQVTLRCSSQSGHNTVSWYQQALGQGPQFIFQYYREEENGRGNFPPRFSGLQFPNYSSELNVNALELDDSALYLCASSPGTSGGATQYFGPGTRLTVL.

J is TRBJ2-3 and V is TRBV4-1; 7 bases match TRBD2. J was trimmed by 5 bases and V by 1 base; bases with no gene match: 6. There are 15 residues in the CDR3. Germline values: CDR1 MGHRA, CDR2 YSYEKL. This CDR3 reads CASSQVGRGVDTQYF. The CDR3 DNA reads TGCGCCAGCAGCCAAGTTGGCCGGGGGGTAGATACGCAGTATTTT.